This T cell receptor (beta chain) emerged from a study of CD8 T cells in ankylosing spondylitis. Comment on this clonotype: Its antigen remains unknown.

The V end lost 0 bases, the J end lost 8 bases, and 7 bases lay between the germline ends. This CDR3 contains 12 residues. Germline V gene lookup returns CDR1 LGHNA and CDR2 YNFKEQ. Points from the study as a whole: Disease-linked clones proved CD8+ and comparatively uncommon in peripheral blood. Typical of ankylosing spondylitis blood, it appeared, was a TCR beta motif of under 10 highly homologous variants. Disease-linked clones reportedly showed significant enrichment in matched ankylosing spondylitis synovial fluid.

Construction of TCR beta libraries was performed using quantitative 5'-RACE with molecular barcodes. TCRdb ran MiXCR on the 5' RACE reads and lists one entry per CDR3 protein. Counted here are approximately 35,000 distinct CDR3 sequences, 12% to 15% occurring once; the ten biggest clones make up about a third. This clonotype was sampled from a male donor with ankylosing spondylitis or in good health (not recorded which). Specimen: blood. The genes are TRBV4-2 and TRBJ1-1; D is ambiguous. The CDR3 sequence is CASSQEGKEAFF. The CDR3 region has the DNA TGTGCCAGCAGCCAAGAAGGAAAAGAAGCTTTCTTT.